The rows below give T cell receptor beta chains drawn from one sample of a study of Ad26.COV2.S vaccination and SARS-CoV-2 variants. Sequencing used immunoSEQ multiplex PCR; TCRdb keeps in-frame clones, though not all of them. The table lists more than 300,000 clones, around 84% of them singletons. This sample comprised peripheral blood, obtained in a trial of Ad26.COV2.S vaccine versus placebo. The source of these receptors is a person aged 18-65 years who received the Ad26.COV2.S COVID-19 vaccine or a placebo. CDR3s include the opening cysteine and the closing phenylalanine or tryptophan. A D gene is named only where the DNA matches it firmly. Part of the rows lack a size; the others show once, few, many or a class for expanded clones.

abundance	v_gene	d_gene	j_gene	CDR3aa	CDR3nt
.	TRBV4-1	.	TRBJ1-2	CASSQHPFRGPYYGYTF	TGCGCCAGCAGCCAACACCCCTTCCGGGGTCCTTACTATGGCTACACCTTC
once	TRBV10-2	TRBD2	TRBJ2-7	CASSEVTSGGAHLSYEQYF	TGCGCCAGCAGTGAGGTGACTAGCGGGGGGGCACATCTATCCTACGAGCAGTACTTC
.	TRBV30	.	TRBJ2-2	CAWNKGGNGELFF	TGTGCCTGGAACAAGGGGGGAAACGGGGAGCTGTTTTTT
.	TRBV2	.	TRBJ1-1	CASRWSNTEAFF	TGTGCCAGCCGGTGGAGTAACACTGAAGCTTTCTTT
.	TRBV6-5	TRBD1	TRBJ2-1	CASSTGTGRDEQFF	TGTGCCAGCAGCACCGGGACAGGGAGGGATGAGCAGTTCTTC
.	TRBV7-3	.	TRBJ1-1	CASSLSQGDTEAFF	TGTGCCAGCAGCTTATCGCAGGGAGACACTGAAGCTTTCTTT
.	TRBV29-1	.	TRBJ2-5	CSVEAQRRETQYF	TGCAGCGTTGAAGCCCAAAGAAGAGAGACCCAGTACTTC
.	TRBV5-1	.	TRBJ2-3	CASSQVGDTQYF	TGCGCCAGCAGCCAAGTGGGAGATACGCAGTATTTT
.	TRBV7-3	TRBD1	TRBJ1-1	CASSATGVGTEAFF	TGTGCCAGCAGCGCCACAGGGGTGGGGACTGAAGCTTTCTTT
.	TRBV5-6	TRBD1	TRBJ2-5	CASSSGQLGGETQYF	TGTGCCAGCAGCTCGGGACAGTTAGGGGGAGAGACCCAGTACTTC
.	TRBV3-1/TRBV3-2	.	TRBJ2-3	CASSQDRMGTQYF	TGTGCCAGCAGCCAAGACCGGATGGGTACGCAGTATTTT
.	TRBV19	.	TRBJ1-5	CASSIAGLADQPQHF	TGTGCCAGTAGTATAGCAGGGCTCGCTGATCAGCCCCAGCATTTT
.	TRBV19	.	TRBJ1-5	CASTPRQLLHSNQPQHF	TGTGCCAGTACTCCAAGACAACTTCTACATAGCAATCAGCCCCAGCATTTT
once	TRBV6-5	TRBD1	TRBJ1-1	CASSRDREAFF	TGTGCCAGCAGTCGGGACAGGGAGGCTTTCTTT